Presented here are 27 T cell receptor beta chains from one specimen sequenced in a study of cytomegalovirus exposure and HLA in healthy donors. The PCR contained 60 Vbeta and 13 Jbeta primers. Clones were sequenced by immunoSEQ multiplex PCR, and TCRdb holds only the in-frame ones, with some missing. The table lists 80,000 or so clones, about 84% of them singletons. Sequencing was carried out using PBMCs. The receptors come from a man aged 40-50 years in good health and CMV-seronegative.

The chain carries TRBV4-2 and TRBJ2-1, with D possibly TRBD1 on 5 matching bases. V lost 0 bases and J 9 bases, leaving 15 bases between the germline ends. This CDR3 comprises 15 residues. Germline CDR1 reads LGHNA; CDR2 reads YNFKEQ. The CDR3 bases are TGTGCCAGCAGCCAAGAGGCAGGGCGGTCGGGTGAGCAGTTCTTC. Translation gives CASSQEAGRSGEQFF.

This chain connects TRBV7-8 to TRBJ1-3; 9 nucleotides align to TRBD1. V lost 8 bases, J lost 11 bases, and 19 bases stayed unmatched. This CDR3 spans 16 amino acids. Germline CDR1 and CDR2: SGHVS and FQNEAQ. CDR3 nucleotide sequence: TGTGCCAGCGGTCAGGGGACAGGGACAATCAGAGGGGCCATATATTTT. Protein sequence: CASGQGTGTIRGAIYF.

This chain links TRBV4-3 with TRBJ2-3; TRBD2 matches at 10 bases. The V gene end was trimmed by 3 bases and the J gene end by 6 bases; junction bases not matched to a gene: 6. The germline gives CDR1 LGHNA, CDR2 YSLEER. The CDR3 has 15 residues. Here the CDR3 reads CASSHSGGASDTQYF. CDR3 sequence (DNA): TGCGCCAGCAGCCACAGCGGGGGGGCAAGCGATACGCAGTATTTT.

V usage is TRBV5-1 and J usage is TRBJ2-1; TRBD1 matches at 7 bases. The germline V gene has CDR1 SGHRS and CDR2 YFSETQ. Trimming cost V 6 bases and J 6 bases; bases outside gene matches: 6. The length of the CDR3 is 13 residues. CDR3 sequence: CASKETGVNEQFF. CDR3 in DNA: TGCGCCAGCAAAGAAACAGGGGTCAATGAGCAGTTCTTC. Full variable domain (rest looked up from reference TRBV5-1 and TRBJ2-1): KAGVTQTPRYLIKTRGQQVTLSCSPISGHRSVSWYQQTPGQGLQFLFEYFSETQRNKGNFPGRFSGRQFSNSRSEMNVSTLELGDSALYLCASKETGVNEQFFGPGTRLTVL.

V is TRBV19 and J is TRBJ1-1, with D hard to call. Germline CDR1 is LNHDA and CDR2 is SQIVND (reference sequence). The CDR3 runs 12 residues. With 9 bases removed from V and 5 bases from J, the gap between germline ends came to 13 bases. Here the CDR3 reads CASSHPGTEAFF. The CDR3 nucleotides are TGTGCCAGCTCACACCCGGGGACTGAAGCTTTCTTT.

Only one count was recorded for this clone. V gene TRBV5-1 combines with J gene TRBJ1-1, with a tentative D call TRBD1 (6 bases). Germline V gene data show CDR1 as SGHRS and CDR2 as YFSETQ. CDR3 length equals 16 residues. V lost 4 bases and J lost 0, with 16 bases in between. The DNA of the CDR3 is TGCGCCAGCAGCCCTACCAGGACAGAAATGAACACTGAAGCTTTCTTT. Its translation is CASSPTRTEMNTEAFF.

This chain links TRBV27 with TRBJ2-1, with a possible D match to TRBD2 (6 bases). The V end was cut by 2 bases, the J end by 8 bases, with 7 bases between. Germline V lookup: CDR1 MNHEY, CDR2 SMNVEV (reference sequence). This CDR3 has 12 residues. This CDR3 is CASSLRGDEQFF. The CDR3, as DNA: TGTGCCAGCAGTTTACGCGGGGATGAGCAGTTCTTC.

The CDR3 region has the DNA TGTGCCAGCGGCAGGGGGCCGGAGGAAGAGACCCAGTACTTC. Amino acids: CASGRGPEEETQYF. The rearrangement links TRBV7-8 to TRBJ2-5; 8 bases are a match to TRBD1. V gave up 8 bases and J gave up 3 bases; unmatched junction bases: 8. Looked up from germline, CDR1 is SGHVS and CDR2 is FQNEAQ. The CDR3 spans 14 residues.

At least ten counts were recorded for this clone. The chain uses TRBV18 and TRBJ2-1; the D is unclear. This CDR3 has 18 residues. CDR1 KGHSH and CDR2 LQKENI come from the germline V gene. V was trimmed by 1 base and J by 5 bases, leaving 21 bases between them. The CDR3 loop is CASSPREMTRPGHNEQFF. As DNA, the CDR3 is TGTGCCAGCTCACCACGCGAGATGACACGCCCAGGCCACAATGAGCAGTTCTTC.

This chain links TRBV5-1 with TRBJ1-2; D is possibly TRBD1 (6 bases). The CDR3 extends over 13 amino acids. CDR1 is SGHRS and CDR2 is YFSETQ in the germline V gene. Between the trimmed V and J ends, which lost 0 bases and 8 bases, there was a span of 11 bases. The CDR3 here is CASSLGAGDGYTF. The CDR3 bases are TGCGCCAGCAGCTTGGGGGCAGGGGACGGCTACACCTTC.

The chain is built from TRBV30 and TRBJ1-1; D ambiguous. This CDR3 has 12 residues. Germline assignment: CDR1 GTSNPN and CDR2 SVGIG (reference sequence). With 5 bases removed from V and 0 bases from J, the gap between germline ends came to 7 bases. The CDR3 reads CAWGQLNTEAFF. CDR3 in DNA: TGTGCCTGGGGGCAGTTGAACACTGAAGCTTTCTTT.

V is TRBV28 and J is TRBJ2-1; 9 nucleotides agree with TRBD1. Germline V gene data show CDR1 as MDHEN and CDR2 as SYDVKM. V trimming: 6 bases; J trimming: 5 bases; junction bases outside the gene matches: 14. There are 17 residues in the CDR3. CDR3 loop: CASRGAHRDRANNEQFF. Written as DNA, the CDR3 is TGTGCCAGCAGGGGAGCCCACCGGGACAGGGCCAACAATGAGCAGTTCTTC.

This clone was recorded a few times. This chain joins TRBV5-6 and TRBJ2-6; D is possibly TRBD2 (5 bases). This CDR3 has 16 amino acids. The V gene lost 1 base and the J gene lost 0 bases, with 8 bases spanning the gap. Germline V CDR1 and CDR2: SGHDT, YYEEEE. The CDR3, as DNA: TGTGCCAGCAGCTTGTTGGCGGGCTCTGGGGCCAACGTCCTGACTTTC. This encodes CASSLLAGSGANVLTF.

The V gene is TRBV5-1, the J gene TRBJ1-6; the match to TRBD1 covers 8 bases. The CDR3 loop spans 16 amino acids. Trimming at V came to 4 bases and at J to 6 bases, leaving 9 bases not matched to a gene. Germline V gene sequence: CDR1 SGHRS, CDR2 YFSETQ. CDR3: CASSNSPGGGNSPLHF. The CDR3 DNA reads TGCGCCAGCAGCAACTCGCCAGGGGGCGGTAATTCACCCCTCCACTTT.

This clone was seen only a few times. The chain recombines TRBV4-2 with TRBJ1-4; perhaps TRBD1 as D (5 bases). CDR3 length: 17 amino acids. Deletions cut 3 bases from V and 0 bases from J, with 14 bases between. Germline V CDR1 and CDR2: LGHNA, YNFKEQ. The CDR3 DNA sequence: TGTGCCAGCAGCCATGGAGTGGGGGGAGCAACTAATGAAAAACTGTTTTTT. Protein: CASSHGVGGATNEKLFF.

This clone showed up just once. Other DNA sequences in the same sample also yield this CDR3. The chain combines TRBV30 with TRBJ2-7; TRBD1 agrees at 9 bases. V trimming: 1 base; J trimming: 5 bases; junction bases outside the gene matches: 9. The germline V gene encodes CDR1 GTSNPN and CDR2 SVGIG (reference sequence). The length of the CDR3 is 15 residues. CDR3 loop: CAWSGSGTGSHEQYF. The CDR3 bases are TGTGCCTGGAGTGGCAGTGGGACAGGGTCCCACGAGCAGTACTTC.

The V gene is TRBV10-1, the J gene TRBJ2-1; 12 nucleotides match TRBD2. The germline V gene encodes CDR1 WNHNN and CDR2 SYGVQD (reference sequence). The trim removed 5 bases at V and 7 bases at J, leaving 6 bases unmatched. This CDR3 region has 15 residues. The CDR3 sequence: CASSPTSGGWNEQFF. The CDR3 nucleotides are TGCGCCAGCAGTCCGACTAGCGGGGGATGGAATGAGCAGTTCTTC.

The V call is TRBV20-1, the J call TRBJ2-1, with D unresolved. Trimming stripped 5 bases from V and 4 bases from J, with 6 bases between. Germline V lookup: CDR1 DFQATT, CDR2 SNEGSKA (reference sequence). The CDR3 runs to 11 residues. This chain's CDR3 is CSAHSYNEQFF. As DNA, the CDR3 is TGCAGTGCTCATAGTTACAATGAGCAGTTCTTC.

The chain has TRBV6-5 and TRBJ1-2; perhaps TRBD1 as D (5 bases). V was cut by 4 bases and J by 3 bases, with 12 bases left in between. The CDR3 consists of 14 residues. The germline gives CDR1 MNHEY, CDR2 SVGAGI. The CDR3 loop reads CASSLSGVDYGYTF. DNA of the CDR3: TGTGCCAGCAGTTTATCGGGGGTTGACTATGGCTACACCTTC.

J is TRBJ1-1 and V is TRBV5-1; 8 nucleotides align to TRBD1. The CDR3 sequence is 14 residues long. Germline CDR1 SGHRS, CDR2 YFSETQ. V shed 1 base and J 3 bases; nucleotides not matched to a gene: 2. As DNA, the CDR3 is TGCGCCAGCAGCTTGTCACAGGGGGACACTGAAGCTTTCTTT. Its translation is CASSLSQGDTEAFF.

Only one count was recorded for this clone. The junction does not match germline at one end; this may be a read error. Other DNA sequences from this sample encode an identical CDR3 as well. CDR3 region: CASSLGGRLNTEAFF. DNA of the CDR3: TGTGCCAGCAGTTTAGGGGGCCGGCTGAATACTGAAGCTTTCTTT. The chain employs TRBV27 and TRBJ1-1; a possible D gene is TRBD1 (6 bases). Per the germline V gene, CDR1 is MNHEY and CDR2 is SMNVEV (reference sequence). This CDR3 is built from 15 residues.

The chain has TRBV7-3 and TRBJ1-1; D not certain. This CDR3 contains 15 residues. Trimming left V 1 base short and J 0 bases short, with 9 bases between. Germline values: CDR1 SGHTA, CDR2 FQGTGA. This CDR3 reads CASSLMGGMNTEAFF. CDR3 DNA: TGTGCCAGCAGCTTAATGGGAGGGATGAACACTGAAGCTTTCTTT. The full variable domain, in which reference TRBV7-3 and TRBJ1-1 provide the parts outside the CDR3, is GAGVSQTPSNKVTEKGKYVELRCDPISGHTALYWYRQSLGQGPEFLIYFQGTGAADDSGLPNDRFFAVRPEGSVSTLKIQRTERGDSAVYLCASSLMGGMNTEAFFGQGTRLTVV.

The V call is TRBV18, the J call TRBJ2-7; maybe TRBD1 (6 bases). Germline V gives CDR1 KGHSH, CDR2 LQKENI. V was trimmed by 6 bases and J by 1 base, leaving 10 bases between them. This CDR3 spans 13 amino acids. The CDR3 DNA reads TGTGCCAGCTCGGCAGGGGAGTCCTACGAGCAGTACTTC. As protein: CASSAGESYEQYF.

This clone has only a few counts. This chain joins TRBV7-3 and TRBJ2-1; D is perhaps TRBD2 (6 bases). V was pared by 5 bases and J by 5 bases, with 13 bases between. Germline lookup yields CDR1 SGHTA and CDR2 FQGTGA. This CDR3 region has 14 residues. CDR3 bases: TGTGCCAGCAGCGTGACTAGACGCGACAATGAGCAGTTCTTC. Translated: CASSVTRRDNEQFF. Supplemented by reference TRBV7-3 and TRBJ2-1, the full variable domain reads GAGVSQTPSNKVTEKGKYVELRCDPISGHTALYWYRQSLGQGPEFLIYFQGTGAADDSGLPNDRFFAVRPEGSVSTLKIQRTERGDSAVYLCASSVTRRDNEQFFGPGTRLTVL.

This clone was detected only once. The gene calls are TRBV7-9 and TRBJ2-1, with 11 bases matching TRBD2. Germline V CDR1 and CDR2: SEHNR, FQNEAQ (reference sequence). V dropped 5 bases and J dropped 7; count of bases not matched to a gene: 13. The CDR3 totals 17 residues. The CDR3 sequence is CASSLPPSGGLINEQFF. The DNA for the CDR3 is TGTGCCAGCAGCCTTCCCCCTAGCGGGGGGCTGATAAATGAGCAGTTCTTC.

The rearrangement joins TRBV7-9 to TRBJ2-5; weak D call: TRBD2 (7 bases). The CDR3 contains 17 residues. The germline V gene encodes CDR1 SEHNR and CDR2 FQNEAQ (reference sequence). The V and J ends lost 1 base and 5 bases respectively, with 20 bases between them. The DNA for the CDR3 is TGTGCCAGCAGCTTAGTCGGGGGGCGCAAAAGGGAGGAGACCCAGTACTTC. Residues: CASSLVGGRKREETQYF.

The DNA of the CDR3 is TGTGCCAGCAGTCCTAACTACTACGAGCAGTACTTC. Translating it yields CASSPNYYEQYF. The chain is built from TRBV27 and TRBJ2-5, with D unresolved. TRBJ2-7 matches the DNA end more closely, so the J call is doubtful. Germline V gene sequence: CDR1 MNHEY, CDR2 SMNVEV (reference sequence). CDR3 length: 12 amino acids.